The entry below describes one T cell receptor beta chain. Its target is unknown. CDR1 DFQATT and CDR2 SNEGSKA come from the germline V gene (reference sequence). This CDR3 is 13 amino acids long. V was clipped by 3 bases and J by 9 bases, with 15 bases between them. The data belong to a study of CD8+CD57+ T cells in acquired aplastic anemia. As for the study in general: The study obtained an average of roughly 2.9 ug of DNA from sorted CD4+ and CD8+ cells. As sequenced from healthy donors, CD4+ cells averaged about 11 million reads.

Genomic DNA acted as the template from which TCR beta VDJ combination and CDR3 sequence profiling were carried out. From the reads, TCRdb called clonotypes with MiXCR, one entry per CDR3 protein. The data contain 400,000 to 450,000 distinct CDR3 sequences, about two thirds of them seen just once; the ten biggest clones take up approximately 3.9%. Study-level points and caveats: Overlapping CD8+ CDR3 repertoires of patients and controls contained around 30 shared sequences. In CD8+ cells, Simpson's diversity showed no significant difference between patients and controls.

The sample was sorted CD4+, CD8+, or CD8+CD57+ T cells (not recorded which) from PBMCs. This clonotype was obtained from a human donor in good health, serving as a control. The chain is built from TRBV20-1 and TRBJ1-3, with D possibly being TRBD1 (5 bases). Here the CDR3 DNA reads TGCAGTGCTAGCATGGGGCCGGGATCCACCATATATTTT. Amino acids: CSASMGPGSTIYF.